This TCR beta chain derives from a study of CXCR3-negative and CXCR3-positive naive CD8 T cells. Study at large: Summed over all libraries, TRB reads came to about 140 million, with about 1.5 +/- 0.3 million per library. Study-wide results and limits: Researchers report CXCR3 expression partially decreased after cryopreservation, with fresh PBMCs used in most assays.

UMI-tagged TRB cDNA libraries were built via 5' RACE. TCRdb processed the 5' RACE reads again and assigns one entry to each CDR3 protein, with no DNA. The listing contains 45,000 or so distinct CDR3 sequences. As regards this clonotype: The antigen remains undetermined.

By phenotype, naive CD8+ T cells were CD45RO-CCR7+CD27+CD95-. CDR3 length equals 13 residues. The receptor was isolated from a human donor in good health. Some clones in this sample may be carry-over from other donors' samples. V gene TRBV12-3 or TRBV12-4 combines with J gene TRBJ1-5. Sample: naive CXCR3- CD8+ T cells from blood. Indicated subset: CD45RO-CCR7+CD27+CD95- naive CD8+ T cells lacking CXCR3 (TNR3-). The CDR3: CASSLDSNQPQHF.